The 17 T cell receptor beta chains below all came from one sample that was sequenced in a study of blood T cell repertoires in COVID-19. Some clones are missing from TCRdb's copy, which holds only in-frame ones; the method was immunoSEQ multiplex PCR. The repertoire holds about 52,000 clones, with about 90% as singletons. The sequenced material came from peripheral blood. The receptors stem from a human donor with active COVID-19. The donor label of this sample is uncertain.

The V gene is TRBV2, the J gene TRBJ1-2, with 7 bases aligning to TRBD1. CDR1 and CDR2 from the germline V gene are SNHLY and FYNNEI. CDR3 length equals 14 residues. V lost 8 bases and J lost 2; bases outside the gene matches: 8. The CDR3 DNA reads as TGTGCCAGCGTCACAGGGGAGTCGAACTATGGCTACACCTTC. Translated, it gives CASVTGESNYGYTF.

The V and J genes are TRBV6-2 or TRBV6-3 and TRBJ2-7, with D maybe TRBD1 (5 bases). Germline V gene lookup returns CDR1 MNHEY and CDR2 SVGEGT. The CDR3 has 16 amino acids. V lost 0 bases and J lost 1, with 13 bases in between. CDR3 coding DNA: TGTGCCAGCAGTTACTCGATGTTGCAGGGATCCTACGAGCAGTACTTC. Protein product: CASSYSMLQGSYEQYF.

The chain links TRBV3-1 (or the pseudogene TRBV3-2) to TRBJ1-1; no definite D call. The ends were cut back, 4 bases at V and 8 bases at J, with 11 bases in the middle. The CDR3 length is 12 residues. Germline CDR1 and CDR2: LGHDT and YNNKEL (reference sequence). The CDR3 protein is CASSPPATEAFF. In DNA, the CDR3 is TGTGCCAGCAGCCCCCCTGCCACAGAAGCTTTCTTT.

The chain couples TRBV19 to TRBJ2-1; no definite D call. Trimming cost V 5 bases and J 8 bases, with 10 bases left between them. This CDR3 has 12 amino acids. Germline CDR1 reads LNHDA; CDR2 reads SQIVND (reference sequence). CDR3 region: CASSYGFYEQFF. The DNA of the CDR3 is TGTGCCAGTAGTTACGGGTTTTATGAGCAGTTCTTC.

This chain uses TRBV5-1 with TRBJ1-6, with D possibly TRBD1 on 6 matching bases. The CDR3 runs 13 residues. Germline values: CDR1 SGHRS, CDR2 YFSETQ. The germline V and J ends were trimmed by 3 bases and 9 bases, with 10 bases remaining between them. The CDR3 DNA sequence: TGCGCCAGCAGCTCAACAGGGAGTTCACCCCTCCACTTT. Translated: CASSSTGSSPLHF.

The gene calls are TRBV7-9 and TRBJ2-3; possible D gene TRBD2, 7 bases. The V and J ends lost 3 bases and 3 bases respectively, with 16 bases between them. The CDR3 length is 16 residues. CDR1 SEHNR and CDR2 FQNEAQ come from the germline V gene (reference sequence). The CDR3 DNA is TGTGCCAGCAGCTTCGGGGGGCCGGTTGGGACAGATACGCAGTATTTT. This encodes CASSFGGPVGTDTQYF.

The chain uses TRBV14 and TRBJ2-6; D is perhaps TRBD1 (6 bases). This CDR3 has 18 amino acids. CDR1 is SGHDN, CDR2 FVKESK, per germline. The V and J ends lost 1 base and 1 base respectively, with 14 bases between them. In DNA form, the CDR3 reads TGTGCCAGCAGCCAAGGAAAGAGCAGGGGATCTGGGGCCAACGTCCTGACTTTC. It encodes CASSQGKSRGSGANVLTF.

The chain carries TRBV6-2 or TRBV6-3 and TRBJ1-1; 8 nucleotides line up with TRBD1. The CDR3 loop spans 15 amino acids. Germline CDR1 MNHEY, CDR2 SVGEGT. V was pared by 0 bases and J by 5 bases, with 5 bases of the junction left unmatched. The CDR3: CASSYSSQGATEAFF. Here the CDR3 DNA reads TGTGCCAGCAGTTACTCGTCTCAGGGGGCGACTGAAGCTTTCTTT.

This chain links TRBV3-1 (or the pseudogene TRBV3-2) with TRBJ1-1; the match to TRBD1 covers 7 bases. Germline CDR1 and CDR2: LGHDT and YNNKEL (reference sequence). This CDR3 contains 14 residues. Unmatched junction bases numbered 10, after V lost 7 bases and J lost 5 bases. This CDR3 is CASNGMTGRTEAFF. The CDR3 DNA reads as TGTGCCAGCAACGGCATGACAGGGCGGACTGAAGCTTTCTTT.

The chain recombines TRBV9 with TRBJ2-2, with D perhaps TRBD1 (5 bases). This CDR3 has 15 amino acids. V dropped 3 bases and J dropped 5 bases, with 14 bases sitting between them. Germline CDR1 is SGDLS and CDR2 is YYNGEE. The DNA of the CDR3 is TGTGCCAGCAGCGGGGCCCAGGGTCGGACCGGGGAGCTGTTTTTT. This gives the protein CASSGAQGRTGELFF.

Turning to this clone: This same CDR3 is encoded by further DNA sequences in the sample. The chain carries TRBV4-3 and TRBJ1-2; 10 bases line up with TRBD1. Germline CDR1 reads LGHNA; CDR2 reads YSLEER. J lost 2 bases, V lost 3 bases, and 3 bases had no gene match. The CDR3 totals 15 residues. The CDR3 sequence is CASSQGTGANYGYTF. Written as DNA, the CDR3 is TGCGCCAGCAGCCAGGGGACAGGGGCGAACTATGGCTACACCTTC.

The rearrangement joins TRBV6-5 to TRBJ2-2, with TRBD1 as a possible D gene (5 bases). This CDR3 spans 16 amino acids. V was shortened by 2 bases and J by 5 bases, with 15 bases between the two germline ends. The germline CDR1 and CDR2 sequences are MNHEY and SVGAGI. The CDR3 loop is CASSYEASGFTGELFF. In nucleotides, the CDR3 is TGTGCCAGCAGTTACGAGGCGTCAGGGTTTACCGGGGAGCTGTTTTTT.

J is TRBJ2-7 and V is TRBV28; 9 nucleotides align to TRBD2. The trim removed 7 bases at V and 3 bases at J, leaving 10 bases unmatched. This CDR3 is 15 amino acids long. Germline CDR1 reads MDHEN; CDR2 reads SYDVKM. CDR3 region: CASTRGPSGVYEQYF. The CDR3 nucleotides read TGTGCCAGCACCCGGGGTCCTAGCGGGGTCTACGAGCAGTACTTC.

The chain combines TRBV10-3 with TRBJ2-5; TRBD1 agrees at 7 bases. The J segment lost 0 bases and the V segment lost 4 bases, leaving 11 bases of the junction unmatched. The CDR3 loop spans 17 amino acids. The V gene's germline CDR1 is ENHRY and CDR2 SYGVKD. CDR3 protein: CAISGTGSLSYQETQYF. As DNA, the CDR3 is TGTGCCATCAGTGGGACAGGATCACTCTCGTACCAAGAGACCCAGTACTTC.

J is TRBJ1-2 and V is TRBV4-3; D perhaps matches TRBD1 (5 bases). The CDR3 has 16 amino acids. Trimming took 0 bases from V and 5 from J, leaving 16 bases between them. The germline CDR1 and CDR2 sequences are LGHNA and YSLEER. The CDR3 nucleotides are TGCGCCAGCAGCCAAGAAAGACTTCCGAGACAGTATGGCTACACCTTC. Its protein product is CASSQERLPRQYGYTF.

The V and J genes are TRBV10-3 and TRBJ2-3; weak D call: TRBD1 (5 bases). The CDR3 runs to 14 residues. The V gene lost 5 bases and the J gene lost 0 bases, with 9 bases spanning the gap. Germline V lookup: CDR1 ENHRY, CDR2 SYGVKD. CDR3 sequence: CAISTQDSTDTQYF. In nucleotides, the CDR3 is TGTGCCATCAGTACACAGGATAGCACAGATACGCAGTATTTT.

The chain carries TRBV21-1 and TRBJ2-1; the table calls TRBD1, which could not be checked here. TRBV21-1 is described as a pseudogene. There are 15 residues in the CDR3. The DNA of the CDR3 is TGTGAGATTCCCAGGGGCAGAAGAATCTACAATGAGCAGTTCTTC. Amino acids: CEIPRGRRIYNEQFF.